The 21 T cell receptor beta chains in this list originate from one sample, sequenced in a study of monozygotic twins with inflammatory bowel disease. TCRdb re-called the 5' RACE reads and gives one entry per CDR3 protein, without DNA. The repertoire table contains 400,000 to 500,000 distinct CDR3 sequences. What was sequenced was blood. The receptors stem from a human donor with ulcerative colitis or Crohn's disease, or a healthy co-twin of an affected twin (not recorded which).

The chain has TRBV3-1 and TRBJ2-7; without DNA, the TCRdb call of TRBD2 cannot be checked. The germline V gene encodes CDR1 LGHDT and CDR2 YNNKEL (reference sequence). This CDR3 spans 15 amino acids. The CDR3 region is CASSQAGTSSYEQYF.

The chain couples TRBV5-6 to TRBJ2-1; with no DNA, the TCRdb D assignment of TRBD1 cannot be verified. This CDR3 spans 15 amino acids. Looked up from germline, CDR1 is SGHDT and CDR2 is YYEEEE. This CDR3 reads CASSSQRNRGNEQFF.

V usage is TRBV2 and J usage is TRBJ2-7; as DNA is missing, the TRBD1 call by TCRdb cannot be tested. Germline V gene data show CDR1 as SNHLY and CDR2 as FYNNEI. The CDR3 sequence is 12 residues long. CDR3 region: CASPGQGGEQYF.

The chain has TRBV14 and TRBJ1-1. In germline, CDR1 is SGHDN, CDR2 FVKESK. The CDR3 consists of 15 residues. CDR3 amino acids: CASSRQTVLNTEAFF.

This chain joins TRBV15 and TRBJ2-5; as DNA is missing, the TRBD1 call by TCRdb cannot be tested. CDR3 length equals 16 residues. Germline V CDR1 and CDR2: LNHNV, YYDKDF (reference sequence). This chain's CDR3 is CATSSRRGTAQETQYF.

The rearrangement uses TRBV28 and TRBJ2-1. CDR1 MDHEN and CDR2 SYDVKM come from the germline V gene. The CDR3 is 11 residues long. CDR3 sequence reads: CASRSYNEQFF. Drawing the rest from reference TRBV28 and TRBJ2-1, the complete variable domain is DVKVTQSSRYLVKRTGEKVFLECVQDMDHENMFWYRQDPGLGLRLIYFSYDVKMKEKGDIPEGYSVSREKKERFSLILESASTNQTSMYLCASRSYNEQFFGPGTRLTVL.

V is TRBV29-1 and J is TRBJ2-3. The germline gives CDR1 SQVTM, CDR2 ANQGSEA. The CDR3 extends over 13 amino acids. CDR3 protein: CSVIVTSTDTQYF.

The rearrangement uses TRBV4-1 and TRBJ2-1. The germline gives CDR1 MGHRA, CDR2 YSYEKL. The CDR3 extends over 16 amino acids. The CDR3 loop reads CASSRGQRSSYNEQFF.

This chain uses TRBV5-5 with TRBJ2-2; absent DNA, TCRdb's TRBD2 call cannot be checked. The CDR3 length is 15 residues. CDR1 is SGHKS, CDR2 YYEKEE, per germline (reference sequence). The chain's CDR3 is CASSLVGLAPGELFF.

The CDR3 reads CASRPAGDNQPQHF. The gene calls are TRBV6-6 and TRBJ1-5; the D call of TRBD1 rests on TCRdb alone, since no DNA is present to check it. Germline lookup yields CDR1 MNHNY and CDR2 SVGAGI (reference sequence). The CDR3 loop spans 14 amino acids.

The genes are TRBV5-1 and TRBJ2-6; TCRdb's D call of TRBD1 is untestable without DNA. CDR1 SGHRS and CDR2 YFSETQ come from the germline V gene. The CDR3 loop spans 19 amino acids. The CDR3 spells CASAATWTSSFSGANVLTF.

V gene TRBV4-2 combines with J gene TRBJ1-3. The CDR3 covers 16 residues. Per germline, CDR1 LGHNA and CDR2 YNFKEQ. This chain's CDR3 is CASSQERTVSGNTIYF.

This CDR3 is CSVVGGKETQYF. The chain employs TRBV29-1 and TRBJ2-5; as DNA is missing, the TRBD1 call by TCRdb cannot be tested. This CDR3 comprises 12 residues. Per the germline V gene, CDR1 is SQVTM and CDR2 is ANQGSEA.

CDR3 sequence: CASSLIAGGRYEQYF. The V and J genes are TRBV7-2 and TRBJ2-7; TCRdb's D call of TRBD2 is untestable without DNA. CDR1 is SGHTA, CDR2 FQGNSA, per germline. The CDR3 spans 15 residues.

The chain joins TRBV20-1 to TRBJ1-2; TCRdb gives TRBD1 as the D gene, but with no DNA this cannot be confirmed. This CDR3 contains 15 residues. CDR1 is DFQATT, CDR2 SNEGSKA, per germline (reference sequence). The CDR3 sequence is CSAWGRTGVYYGYTF.

The chain employs TRBV28 and TRBJ2-7; with no DNA, the TCRdb D assignment of TRBD2 cannot be verified. The CDR3 runs 15 residues. Germline CDR1 is MDHEN and CDR2 is SYDVKM. CDR3 loop: CASSSTSGISYEQYF. Full variable domain (remainder filled in from reference TRBV28 and TRBJ2-7): DVKVTQSSRYLVKRTGEKVFLECVQDMDHENMFWYRQDPGLGLRLIYFSYDVKMKEKGDIPEGYSVSREKKERFSLILESASTNQTSMYLCASSSTSGISYEQYFGPGTRLTVT.

The V gene is TRBV29-1, the J gene TRBJ2-7; checking the TCRdb D call of TRBD1 is not possible without DNA. The CDR3 contains 12 residues. Germline CDR1 and CDR2: SQVTM and ANQGSEA. The CDR3 is CSVERGGREQYF.

The chain uses TRBV24-1 and TRBJ2-3; the TCRdb D gene call, TRBD2, has no DNA to confirm it. Per the germline V gene, CDR1 is KGHDR and CDR2 is SFDVKD. The CDR3 loop spans 17 amino acids. CDR3 residues: CATSDFLAGGYTDTQYF.

The V and J genes are TRBV7-9 and TRBJ1-2. The CDR3 consists of 14 residues. Germline-derived CDR1 and CDR2 are SEHNR and FQNEAQ (reference sequence). The CDR3 sequence is CASSSAGFTHGYTF.

The chain uses TRBV12-3 or TRBV12-4 and TRBJ1-3. The CDR3 length is 11 residues. The CDR3 here is CATGGGNTIYF.

The V and J genes are TRBV20-1 and TRBJ1-2; TCRdb gives TRBD1 as the D gene, but with no DNA this cannot be confirmed. From germline, CDR1 is DFQATT and CDR2 SNEGSKA (reference sequence). There are 14 residues in the CDR3. CDR3: CSARVLGGGYGYTF.